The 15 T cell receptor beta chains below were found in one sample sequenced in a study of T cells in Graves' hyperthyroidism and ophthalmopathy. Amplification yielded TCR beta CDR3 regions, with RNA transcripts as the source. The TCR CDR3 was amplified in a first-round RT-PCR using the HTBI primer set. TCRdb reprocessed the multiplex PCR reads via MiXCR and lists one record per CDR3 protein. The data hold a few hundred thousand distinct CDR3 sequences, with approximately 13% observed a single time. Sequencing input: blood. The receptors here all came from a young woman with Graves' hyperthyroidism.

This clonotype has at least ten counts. CDR3 DNA sequence: TGTGCCAGCAGCTTAGTCGAGGCAGTGGAAGGCTACACCTTC. This encodes CASSLVEAVEGYTF. This chain links TRBV7-8 with TRBJ1-2; D gene ambiguous. Trimming removed 1 base from V and 8 bases from J, with 14 bases in between. The germline V gene encodes CDR1 SGHVS and CDR2 FQNEAQ. The CDR3 has 14 amino acids.

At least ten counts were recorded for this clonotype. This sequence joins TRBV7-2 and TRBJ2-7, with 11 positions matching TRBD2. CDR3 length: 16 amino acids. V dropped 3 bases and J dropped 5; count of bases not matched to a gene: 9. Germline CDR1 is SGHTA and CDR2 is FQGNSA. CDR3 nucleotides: TGTGCCAGCAGCTTGGCCGCCTTGACTAGCGGGAACGAGCAGTACTTC. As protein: CASSLAALTSGNEQYF.

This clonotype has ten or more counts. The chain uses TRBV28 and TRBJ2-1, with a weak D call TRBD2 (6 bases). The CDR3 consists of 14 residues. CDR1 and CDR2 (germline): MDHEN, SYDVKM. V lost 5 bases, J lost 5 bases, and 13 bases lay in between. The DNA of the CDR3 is TGTGCCAGCAGTCCCTTGACTAGTGACAATGAGCAGTTCTTC. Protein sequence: CASSPLTSDNEQFF.

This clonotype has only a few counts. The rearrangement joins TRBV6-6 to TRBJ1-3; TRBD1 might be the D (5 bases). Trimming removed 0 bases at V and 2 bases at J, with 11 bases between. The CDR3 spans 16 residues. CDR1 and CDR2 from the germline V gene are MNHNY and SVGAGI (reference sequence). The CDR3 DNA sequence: TGTGCCAGCAGTTACTCGATGGCAGGGACTGGAAACACCATATATTTT. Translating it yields CASSYSMAGTGNTIYF.

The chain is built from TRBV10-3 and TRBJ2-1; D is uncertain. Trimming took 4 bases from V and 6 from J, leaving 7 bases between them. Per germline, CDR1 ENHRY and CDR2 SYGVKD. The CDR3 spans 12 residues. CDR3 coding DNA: TGTGCCATCAGTGGACTGGGCAATGAGCAGTTCTTC. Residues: CAISGLGNEQFF.

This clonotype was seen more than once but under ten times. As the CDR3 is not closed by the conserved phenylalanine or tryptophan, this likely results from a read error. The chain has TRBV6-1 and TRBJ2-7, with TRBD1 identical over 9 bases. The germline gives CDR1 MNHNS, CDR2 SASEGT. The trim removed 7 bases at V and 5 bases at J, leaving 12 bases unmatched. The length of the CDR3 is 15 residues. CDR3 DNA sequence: TGTGCCAGCACTCTAGGGACAGGGAAGTCCCACGAGCAGTACCTC. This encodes CASTLGTGKSHEQYL.

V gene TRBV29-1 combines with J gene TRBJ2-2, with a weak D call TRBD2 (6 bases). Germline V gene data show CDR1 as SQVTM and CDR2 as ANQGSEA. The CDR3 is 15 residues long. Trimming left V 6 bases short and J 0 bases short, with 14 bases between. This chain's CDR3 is CSVGGLVANTGELFF. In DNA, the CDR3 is TGCAGCGTGGGGGGTCTAGTCGCGAACACCGGGGAGCTGTTTTTT.

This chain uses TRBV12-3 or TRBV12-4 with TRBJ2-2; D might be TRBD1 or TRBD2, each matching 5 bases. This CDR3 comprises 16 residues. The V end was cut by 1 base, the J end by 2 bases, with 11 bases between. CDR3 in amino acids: CASSLGGRENTGELFF. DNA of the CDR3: TGTGCCAGCAGTTTAGGGGGACGGGAAAACACCGGGGAGCTGTTTTTT.

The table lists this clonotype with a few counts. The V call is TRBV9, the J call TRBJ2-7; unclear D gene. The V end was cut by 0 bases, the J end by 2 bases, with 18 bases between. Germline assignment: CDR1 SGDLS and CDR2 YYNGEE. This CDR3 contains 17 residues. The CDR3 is CASSVGAGTHLTYEQYF. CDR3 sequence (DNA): TGTGCCAGCAGCGTAGGGGCAGGAACTCATCTTACCTACGAGCAGTACTTC.

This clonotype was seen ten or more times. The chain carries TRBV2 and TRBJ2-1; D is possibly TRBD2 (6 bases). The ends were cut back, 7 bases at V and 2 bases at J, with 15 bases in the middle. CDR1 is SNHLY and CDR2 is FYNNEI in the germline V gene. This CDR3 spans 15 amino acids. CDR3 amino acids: CASKTGETPYNEQFF. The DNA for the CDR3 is TGTGCCAGCAAAACGGGAGAGACCCCCTACAATGAGCAGTTCTTC.

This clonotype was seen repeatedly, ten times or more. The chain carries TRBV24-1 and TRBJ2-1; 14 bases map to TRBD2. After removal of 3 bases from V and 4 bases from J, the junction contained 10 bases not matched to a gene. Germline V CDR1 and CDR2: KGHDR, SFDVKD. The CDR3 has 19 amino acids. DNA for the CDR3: TGTGCCACCAGTGATCCCGGACTAGCGGGAGGACGTTCGTACAATGAGCAGTTCTTC. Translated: CATSDPGLAGGRSYNEQFF.

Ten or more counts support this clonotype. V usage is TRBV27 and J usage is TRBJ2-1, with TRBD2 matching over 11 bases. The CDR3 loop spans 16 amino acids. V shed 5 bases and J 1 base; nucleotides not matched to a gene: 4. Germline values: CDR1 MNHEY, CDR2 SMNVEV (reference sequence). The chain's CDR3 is CASSPGTSGSYNEQFF. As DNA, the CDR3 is TGTGCCAGCAGTCCCGGGACTAGCGGATCCTACAATGAGCAGTTCTTC.

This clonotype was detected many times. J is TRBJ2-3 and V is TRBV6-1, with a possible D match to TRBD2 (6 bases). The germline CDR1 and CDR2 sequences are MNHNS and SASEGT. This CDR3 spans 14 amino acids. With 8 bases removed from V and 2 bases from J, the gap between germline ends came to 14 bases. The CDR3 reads CASFGGALTDTQYF. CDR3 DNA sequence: TGTGCCAGCTTCGGAGGGGCCCTCACAGATACGCAGTATTTT.

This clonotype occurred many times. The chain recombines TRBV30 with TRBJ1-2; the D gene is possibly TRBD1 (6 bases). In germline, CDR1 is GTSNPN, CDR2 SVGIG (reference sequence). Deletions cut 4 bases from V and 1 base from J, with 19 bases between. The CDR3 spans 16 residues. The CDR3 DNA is TGTGCCTGGACCCCCGGCCGGGGGCGCATTAACTATGGCTACACCTTC. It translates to CAWTPGRGRINYGYTF. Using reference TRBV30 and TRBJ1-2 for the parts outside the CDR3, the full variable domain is SQTIHQWPATLVQPVGSPLSLECTVEGTSNPNLYWYRQAAGRGLQLLFYSVGIGQISSEVPQNLSASRPQDRQFILSSKKLLLSDSGFYLCAWTPGRGRINYGYTFGSGTRLTVV.

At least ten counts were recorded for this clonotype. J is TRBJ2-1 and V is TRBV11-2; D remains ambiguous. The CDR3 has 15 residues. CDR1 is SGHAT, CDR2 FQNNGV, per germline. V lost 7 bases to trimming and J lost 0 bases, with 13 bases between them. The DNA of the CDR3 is TGTGCCAGCAAAAAGGGCTCGAGCTCCTACAATGAGCAGTTCTTC. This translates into CASKKGSSSYNEQFF.